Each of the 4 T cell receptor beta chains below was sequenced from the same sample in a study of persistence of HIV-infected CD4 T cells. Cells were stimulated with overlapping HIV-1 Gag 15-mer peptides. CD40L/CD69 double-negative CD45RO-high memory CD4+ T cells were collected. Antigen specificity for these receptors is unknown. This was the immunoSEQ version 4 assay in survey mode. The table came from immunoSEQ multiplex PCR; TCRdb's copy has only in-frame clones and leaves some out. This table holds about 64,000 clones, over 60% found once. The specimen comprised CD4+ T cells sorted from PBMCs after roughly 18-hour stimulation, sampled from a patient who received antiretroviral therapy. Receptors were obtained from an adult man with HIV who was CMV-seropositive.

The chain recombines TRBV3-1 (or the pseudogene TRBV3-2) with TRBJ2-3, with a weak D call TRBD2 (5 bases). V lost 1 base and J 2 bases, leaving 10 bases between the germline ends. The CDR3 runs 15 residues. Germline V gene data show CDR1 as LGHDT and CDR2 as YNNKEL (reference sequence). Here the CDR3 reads CASSQGGYLTDTQYF. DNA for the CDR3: TGTGCCAGCAGCCAAGGAGGGTACCTCACAGATACGCAGTATTTT.

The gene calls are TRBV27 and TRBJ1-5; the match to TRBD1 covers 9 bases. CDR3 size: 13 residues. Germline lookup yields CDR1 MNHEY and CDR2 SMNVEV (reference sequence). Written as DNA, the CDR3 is TGTGGCTCGGGACAGGGAAGCAATCAGCCCCAGCATTTT. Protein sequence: CGSGQGSNQPQHF.

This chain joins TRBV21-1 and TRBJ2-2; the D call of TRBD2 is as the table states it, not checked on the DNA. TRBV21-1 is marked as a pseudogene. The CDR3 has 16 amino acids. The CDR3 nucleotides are TGTGCCAGCAACCCGACTAGCGGGGATTTTACCGGGGAGCTGTTTTTT. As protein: CASNPTSGDFTGELFF.

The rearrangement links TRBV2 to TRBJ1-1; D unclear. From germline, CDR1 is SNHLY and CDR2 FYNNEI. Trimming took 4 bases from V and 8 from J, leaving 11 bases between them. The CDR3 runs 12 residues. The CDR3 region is CASSVAKGEAFF. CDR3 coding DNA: TGTGCCAGCAGTGTGGCGAAGGGCGAAGCTTTCTTT.